This TCR beta chain comes out of a study of yellow fever vaccine responses in identical twins. For this clonotype: Its antigen is as yet unknown.

MiXCR, applied by TCRdb to the RT-PCR reads, yields one record per CDR3 protein. The sample has about 1,000 distinct CDR3 sequences; around four fifths are singletons. Study results and caveats: Twins' vaccine T cell responses reportedly seemed partly convergent and partly personalized.

This sequence was found in a woman aged 18-29 years who received the yellow fever vaccine. The sequencing used T cells from blood (PBMCs), unsorted or a sorted subset (not recorded which), collected before or after yellow fever vaccination (not recorded which).

This CDR3 reads CASSLDGSTYNEQFF. In DNA form, the CDR3 reads TGTGCCAGCAGCTTAGACGGGAGCACATACAATGAGCAGTTCTTC. This chain connects TRBV11-1 to TRBJ2-1, with D possibly matching TRBD2 (6 bases). With 1 base removed from V and 4 bases from J, the gap between germline ends came to 11 bases. The CDR3 spans 15 residues. From germline, CDR1 is SGHAT and CDR2 FQDESV (reference sequence).